This paragraph covers one TCR beta chain sequence. This entry belongs to a study of CD8 T cells in ankylosing spondylitis. V was clipped by 0 bases and J by 3 bases, with 11 bases between them. This CDR3 is built from 15 residues. The germline V gene has CDR1 MGHRA and CDR2 YSYEKL. From the 5' RACE reads, TCRdb called clonotypes with MiXCR, one entry per CDR3 protein. The sample records about 250,000 distinct CDR3 sequences, 18% being singletons. The source material was blood, either unsorted or a sorted T cell fraction (not recorded which). V usage is TRBV4-1 and J usage is TRBJ1-1, with D uncertain. The origin of this receptor is a male donor with ankylosing spondylitis or in good health (not recorded which). As DNA, the CDR3 is TGCGCCAGCAGCCAAGATCCCGACGGGGACACTGAAGCTTTCTTT. Translation: CASSQDPDGDTEAFF.